This TCR beta chain is from a study of blood T cell repertoires in COVID-19. About the research overall: Samples of COVID-19 (acute and convalescent) were obtained from the United States, Italy and Spain.

CDR1 and CDR2 (germline): LGHDT, YNNKEL (reference sequence). The CDR3 runs 15 residues. V was cut by 7 bases and J by 5 bases, with 17 bases left in between. Clones were read by immunoSEQ multiplex PCR, and TCRdb kept only the in-frame ones, dropping some. The table includes about 68,000 clones, roughly 84% detected once. The TCR comes from a man aged 50 or older with active COVID-19. Sequenced material: peripheral blood. This chain links TRBV3-1 (or the pseudogene TRBV3-2) with TRBJ1-4, with D hard to call. Here the CDR3 reads CASTHNGNSNEKLFF. Written as DNA, the CDR3 is TGTGCCAGCACCCATAACGGGAACTCGAATGAAAAACTGTTTTTT.